This entry lists 23 T cell receptor beta chains sequenced from one sample in a study of blood T cell repertoires in COVID-19. Data came from immunoSEQ multiplex PCR; TCRdb stores just in-frame clones and leaves some out. The sample has some 150,000 clones; over 60% are singletons. Material: peripheral blood. The receptors originated from a woman of 80 years or more with active or convalescent COVID-19.

In this sample, this clone turned up a few times. The rearrangement joins TRBV2 to TRBJ1-6; D gene unclear. CDR3 length: 13 residues. Germline V lookup: CDR1 SNHLY, CDR2 FYNNEI. V lost 6 bases and J lost 2, with 5 bases in between. CDR3 nucleotide sequence: TGTGCCAGCAGGGAGACCTATAATTCACCCCTCCACTTT. It yields the protein CASRETYNSPLHF.

The genes are TRBV6-6 and TRBJ1-2, with 10 bases aligning to TRBD1. This CDR3 is 13 amino acids long. Germline CDR1 MNHNY, CDR2 SVGAGI (reference sequence). V gave up 6 bases and J gave up 7 bases; unmatched junction bases: 5. CDR3 sequence reads: CASSLGQGVGYTF. CDR3 nucleotide sequence: TGTGCCAGCAGCTTAGGACAGGGGGTTGGCTACACCTTC.

This chain links TRBV14 with TRBJ2-7; weak D call: TRBD2 (6 bases). Between the trimmed V and J ends, which lost 4 bases and 5 bases, there was a span of 27 bases. The CDR3 loop spans 18 amino acids. CDR1 and CDR2 (germline): SGHDN, FVKESK. The CDR3 DNA follows: TGTGCCAGCAGCCCCGGTCGTGCTGCGGGGCGCCGGGGGAACGAGCAGTACTTC. It translates to CASSPGRAAGRRGNEQYF.

This clone occurred once. The chain joins TRBV19 to TRBJ2-2; 7 positions match TRBD1. Trimming cost V 6 bases and J 7 bases; bases outside gene matches: 5. CDR1 and CDR2 (germline): LNHDA, SQIVND (reference sequence). The CDR3 length is 13 residues. The CDR3 is CASSAGGSGELFF. As DNA, the CDR3 is TGTGCCAGTAGCGCAGGGGGTAGCGGGGAGCTGTTTTTT.

This clone was observed a single time. The V and J genes are TRBV6-6 and TRBJ2-3, with D possibly being TRBD1 (6 bases). Trimming shortened V by 6 bases and J by 1 base, and 14 bases separated the two germline ends. The CDR3 loop spans 15 amino acids. Germline assignment: CDR1 MNHNY and CDR2 SVGAGI (reference sequence). CDR3 coding DNA: TGTGCCAGCAGGCCTACAGGGTCTCGCACAGATACGCAGTATTTT. Protein sequence: CASRPTGSRTDTQYF.

The chain is built from TRBV5-1 and TRBJ2-1; unclear D gene. The V gene's germline CDR1 is SGHRS and CDR2 YFSETQ. This CDR3 region has 14 residues. Trimming removed 0 bases from V and 6 bases from J, with 10 bases in between. CDR3 loop: CASSLEPSVNEQFF. Written as DNA, the CDR3 is TGCGCCAGCAGCTTGGAACCTTCGGTCAATGAGCAGTTCTTC. Variable domain in full (rest from reference TRBV5-1 and TRBJ2-1): KAGVTQTPRYLIKTRGQQVTLSCSPISGHRSVSWYQQTPGQGLQFLFEYFSETQRNKGNFPGRFSGRQFSNSRSEMNVSTLELGDSALYLCASSLEPSVNEQFFGPGTRLTVL.

This chain connects TRBV3-1 (or the pseudogene TRBV3-2) to TRBJ2-3; 9 bases fit TRBD2. V gave up 4 bases and J gave up 5 bases; unmatched junction bases: 13. The CDR3 has 17 residues. Germline V lookup: CDR1 LGHDT, CDR2 YNNKEL (reference sequence). CDR3 in amino acids: CASSLDPGSGGGDTQYF. The DNA for the CDR3 is TGTGCCAGCAGCCTCGATCCGGGTAGCGGGGGAGGAGATACGCAGTATTTT.

This chain connects TRBV6-5 to TRBJ1-2; 7 bases map to TRBD1. The CDR3 is 14 residues long. V was pared by 6 bases and J by 4 bases, with 8 bases of the junction left unmatched. Germline V gene data show CDR1 as MNHEY and CDR2 as SVGAGI. The CDR3 DNA sequence: TGTGCCAGCAGCGGCCGGGACAGAAGCTATGGCTACACCTTC. It yields the protein CASSGRDRSYGYTF.

The gene calls are TRBV9 and TRBJ2-5, with 8 bases lining up with TRBD2. The CDR3 has 14 amino acids. The germline V gene encodes CDR1 SGDLS and CDR2 YYNGEE. Trimming removed 3 bases from V and 5 bases from J; junction bases left unmatched: 6. For the CDR3, the DNA is TGTGCCAGCAGCGGCGCGGGGGGCTTGGAGACCCAGTACTTC. Translated: CASSGAGGLETQYF. Full variable domain (outside the CDR3, taken from reference TRBV9 and TRBJ2-5): DSGVTQTPKHLITATGQRVTLRCSPRSGDLSVYWYQQSLDQGLQFLIQYYNGEERAKGNILERFSAQQFPDLHSELNLSSLELGDSALYFCASSGAGGLETQYFGPGTRLLVL.

The chain uses TRBV24-1 and TRBJ2-5; a weak D match, TRBD2 (5 bases). V was pared by 6 bases and J by 5 bases, with 24 bases between. The CDR3 is 17 amino acids. Looked up from germline, CDR1 is KGHDR and CDR2 is SFDVKD. CDR3 sequence (DNA): TGTGCCACCAGTCGCTACGGTCGGGGTCGGTTTTCCGAGACCCAGTACTTC. This gives the protein CATSRYGRGRFSETQYF.

The J gene is TRBJ1-1, the V gene TRBV27, with D tentatively TRBD1 (6 bases). Germline V gene sequence: CDR1 MNHEY, CDR2 SMNVEV (reference sequence). V gave up 2 bases and J gave up 4 bases, with 11 bases separating them. The CDR3 is 14 amino acids. The CDR3 DNA reads as TGTGCCAGCAGTTTAACAGGGTTTTTCACTGAAGCTTTCTTT. Translating it yields CASSLTGFFTEAFF.

V and J are TRBV7-9 and TRBJ1-5, with TRBD1 as a possible D gene (5 bases). V lost 5 bases, J lost 7 bases, and 15 bases lay in between. Germline V gene sequence: CDR1 SEHNR, CDR2 FQNEAQ (reference sequence). The CDR3 contains 14 residues. CDR3 loop: CASSPPGSLQPQHF. The CDR3, as DNA: TGTGCCAGCAGCCCCCCAGGGTCCTTACAGCCCCAGCATTTT.

V gene TRBV5-6 combines with J gene TRBJ2-6, with D perhaps TRBD1 (6 bases). V lost 4 bases to trimming and J lost 4 bases, with 15 bases between them. This CDR3 has 16 residues. Germline CDR1 SGHDT, CDR2 YYEEEE. CDR3: CASSPIQGFGANVLTF. CDR3 sequence (DNA): TGTGCCAGCAGCCCAATTCAGGGGTTCGGGGCCAACGTCCTGACTTTC.

The chain joins TRBV28 to TRBJ1-2; D gene uncertain. Between the trimmed V and J ends, which lost 4 bases and 2 bases, there was a span of 11 bases. The germline V gene has CDR1 MDHEN and CDR2 SYDVKM. The CDR3 contains 14 residues. The CDR3 coding sequence is TGTGCCAGCAGTTCCGGGATGAAAAACTATGGCTACACCTTC. Protein: CASSSGMKNYGYTF.

V gene TRBV7-3 combines with J gene TRBJ1-3; D may be TRBD1 (6 bases). The germline V gene encodes CDR1 SGHTA and CDR2 FQGTGA. The CDR3 extends over 13 amino acids. V was cut by 6 bases and J by 3 bases, with 9 bases left in between. The CDR3 loop reads CASRMDSGNTIYF. In nucleotides, the CDR3 is TGTGCCAGCAGAATGGACAGTGGAAACACCATATATTTT.

The sample holds a few counts of this clone. The rearrangement joins TRBV7-6 to TRBJ1-2; tentative D call: TRBD1 (5 bases). Per the germline V gene, CDR1 is SGHVS and CDR2 is FNYEAQ. V lost 0 bases and J lost 6, with 14 bases in between. The CDR3 consists of 15 residues. CDR3 loop: CASSLAQGAGHGYTF. The CDR3 DNA reads TGTGCCAGCAGCTTAGCGCAGGGTGCGGGGCATGGCTACACCTTC. Filled out from reference TRBV7-6 and TRBJ1-2, the complete variable domain reads GAGVSQSPRYKVTKRGQDVALRCDPISGHVSLYWYRQALGQGPEFLTYFNYEAQQDKSGLPNDRFSAERPEGSISTLTIQRTEQRDSAMYRCASSLAQGAGHGYTFGSGTRLTVV.

The CDR3: CASSSSGTDSPLHF. The CDR3 DNA sequence: TGTGCCAGCAGCTCCTCAGGGACTGATTCACCCCTCCACTTT. V and J are TRBV7-3 and TRBJ1-6; TRBD1 is a possible D gene (5 bases). This CDR3 contains 14 residues. Germline-derived CDR1 and CDR2 are SGHTA and FQGTGA. V was cut by 4 bases and J by 8 bases, with 12 bases left in between. Full variable domain (outside the CDR3, taken from reference TRBV7-3 and TRBJ1-6): GAGVSQTPSNKVTEKGKYVELRCDPISGHTALYWYRQSLGQGPEFLIYFQGTGAADDSGLPNDRFFAVRPEGSVSTLKIQRTERGDSAVYLCASSSSGTDSPLHFGNGTRLTVT.

This clone showed up just a few times. The chain has TRBV6-4 and TRBJ2-3; TRBD2 matches at 7 bases. The ends lost 2 bases at V and 0 bases at J; junction bases unmatched: 8. Germline V lookup: CDR1 MRHNA, CDR2 SNTAGT. CDR3 length: 17 residues. CDR3 in amino acids: CASSDGAGEPSTDTQYF. The CDR3, as DNA: TGTGCCAGCAGTGACGGGGCGGGGGAACCCAGCACAGATACGCAGTATTTT.

The chain has TRBV30 and TRBJ2-1; D is possibly TRBD2 (6 bases). Germline assignment: CDR1 GTSNPN and CDR2 SVGIG (reference sequence). This CDR3 region has 11 residues. V was pared by 1 base and J by 16 bases, with 14 bases between. The CDR3 nucleotides are TGTGCCTGGAGTGGGTTGACTAGTGGTTTCTTC. It yields the protein CAWSGLTSGFF.

In its sample, this clone is medium-sized. The genes are TRBV3-1 (or the pseudogene TRBV3-2) and TRBJ2-7; D is unresolved. Germline-derived CDR1 and CDR2 are LGHDT and YNNKEL (reference sequence). This CDR3 region has 15 residues. With 2 bases removed from V and 2 bases from J, the gap between germline ends came to 13 bases. CDR3 protein: CASSQSLYTAYEQYF. CDR3 DNA: TGTGCCAGCAGCCAAAGCCTCTATACGGCCTACGAGCAGTACTTC.

CDR3 bases: TGCGCCAGCAGCCAAGAATTCCTTCCGGGACACCTTAAATTCGAGCAGTACTTC. This gives the protein CASSQEFLPGHLKFEQYF. V and J are TRBV4-1 and TRBJ2-7, with D possibly matching TRBD1 (6 bases). The CDR3 runs 18 residues. CDR1 and CDR2 (germline): MGHRA, YSYEKL. V shed 0 bases and J shed 6 bases, with 24 bases lying between them.

The CDR3 loop is CASSTGGVGQPQHF. The CDR3 coding sequence is TGTGCCAGCAGTACGGGGGGGGTCGGTCAGCCCCAGCATTTT. V gene TRBV6-6 combines with J gene TRBJ1-5, with D possibly matching TRBD1 (5 bases). This CDR3 comprises 14 residues. Germline values: CDR1 MNHNY, CDR2 SVGAGI (reference sequence). Trimming removed 5 bases from V and 6 bases from J, with 14 bases in between.

The CDR3 DNA sequence: TGTGCCAGCAGCTTGGGCACTATTAACTATGGCTACACCTTC. Protein product: CASSLGTINYGYTF. The rearrangement uses TRBV5-4 and TRBJ1-2; no definite D call. The ends were cut back, 0 bases at V and 1 base at J, with 7 bases in the middle. Germline values: CDR1 SGHNT, CDR2 YYREEE (reference sequence). The CDR3 spans 14 residues. Full variable domain (missing parts from reference TRBV5-4 and TRBJ1-2): ETGVTQSPTHLIKTRGQQVTLRCSSQSGHNTVSWYQQALGQGPQFIFQYYREEENGRGNFPPRFSGLQFPNYSSELNVNALELDDSALYLCASSLGTINYGYTFGSGTRLTVV.